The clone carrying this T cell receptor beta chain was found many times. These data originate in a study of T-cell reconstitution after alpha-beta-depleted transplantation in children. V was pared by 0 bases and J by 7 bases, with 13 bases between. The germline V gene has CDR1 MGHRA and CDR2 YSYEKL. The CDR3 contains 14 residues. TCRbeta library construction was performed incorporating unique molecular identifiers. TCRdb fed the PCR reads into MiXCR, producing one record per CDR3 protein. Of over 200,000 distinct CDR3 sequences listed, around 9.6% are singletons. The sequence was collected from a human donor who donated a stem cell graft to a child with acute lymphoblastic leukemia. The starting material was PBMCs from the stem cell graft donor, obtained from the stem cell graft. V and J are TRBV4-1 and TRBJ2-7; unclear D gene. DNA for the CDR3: TGCGCCAGCAGCCAAGAAGGAACATACTTAGAGCAGTACTTC. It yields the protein CASSQEGTYLEQYF.